This T cell receptor (beta chain) was identified in a study of blood T cell repertoires in COVID-19. Turning to the study itself: The cDNA or gDNA used as material had been derived from T cells, B-cell-depleted T cells, or PBMCs.

This CDR3 contains 10 residues. Germline lookup yields CDR1 ENHRY and CDR2 SYGVKD. Trimming took 10 bases from V and 2 from J, leaving 5 bases between them. Sequenced by immunoSEQ multiplex PCR; TCRdb stores in-frame clones only, minus some. This sample carries fewer than 400,000 clones, approximately 84% of them seen once, and the ten largest clones take about 4%. Input material: PBMCs or T cells enriched from blood (not recorded which). This receptor was identified in a young man who had recovered from COVID-19. This chain joins TRBV10-3 and TRBJ2-5; D is perhaps TRBD2 (5 bases). Written as DNA, the CDR3 is TGTGCCACGGGACAAGAGACCCAGTACTTC. Residues: CATGQETQYF.